This T cell receptor beta chain stems from a study of blood T cell repertoires in COVID-19. Background on the study: Some COVID-19 samples were acute and others convalescent; all came from the United States, Italy and Spain. Sources were T cells, B-cell-depleted T cells, or PBMCs; the material itself was cDNA or gDNA.

The J segment lost 6 bases and the V segment lost 5 bases, leaving 5 bases of the junction unmatched. CDR3 length equals 16 residues. Per the germline V gene, CDR1 is SGHNT and CDR2 is YENEEA. In the authors' methods: Cell counts per sample came from amplifying reference gene primers. Measured with immunoSEQ multiplex PCR; TCRdb has only the in-frame clones, and not every one. The V and J calls and clone size come from that table; D and trimming were worked out from the DNA. Among 200,000 or so clones, roughly 80% were seen once, and the ten largest hold 5.2%. The genes are TRBV11-3 and TRBJ2-2; 14 bases fit TRBD2. This clonotype was obtained from a woman in her thirties with acute or convalescent COVID-19. The sequencing sample was made of peripheral blood. The CDR3 reads CASSPGLAGGAGELFF. DNA for the CDR3: TGTGCCAGCAGCCCTGGACTAGCGGGGGGTGCCGGGGAGCTGTTTTTT.